This T cell receptor (beta chain) originates from a study of T cell responses to AZD1222 COVID-19 vaccine (dated by TCRdb to the early 2020s). Study-wide context: AZD1222 recipients with second doses at about 4 weeks or about 12 weeks were pooled, because spike-specific TCR depth and breadth did not differ between schedules. Trial participants were enrolled by age into 18-55, 56-69 and 70-plus year subgroups, with around 140, 26 and 57 TCR-sequenced participants respectively. A total of just over 230 trial participants underwent TCR sequencing, of whom 207 had received two doses of AZD1222 and some 25 had received two doses of the MenACWY control vaccine.

This specimen's time point label, interpreted: baseline before first vaccination. Vaccinee samples were obtained from the UK trials COV001 and COV002, which included a single-blind randomized controlled phase 2/3 trial of AZD1222 (ChAdOx1 nCoV-19) in healthy adults. Trial participant PBMC samples were collected at day 0 and day 28 after the second dose for TCRbeta chain sequencing. CDR1 and CDR2 are read off the germline V gene as SGDLS and YYNGEE. The CDR3 covers 12 residues, taking in both the cysteine and the phenylalanine. The kept DNA is CDR3 alone, 36 bases in frame from the first base. The V and J ends are trimmed by 1 base and 7 bases, leaving 6 bases between them. The CDR3 regions of human TCRbeta chains were analyzed by immunosequencing. Concerning the study's data processing: Repertoire TCRs were matched against a reference library of SARS-CoV-2-specific TCRs generated with the MIRA antigen-specificity platform. Breadth meant the fraction of unique TCRs that were SARS-CoV-2-associated, whereas depth meant the fraction of total T cells that were SARS-CoV-2-associated. Using the MIRA data, every spike-specific TCR was mapped to the spike region that the TCR reacted to and assigned to either a CD4 or a CD8 class. Log10-transformed breadth and depth values were compared by one-way ANOVA with Sidak's multiple comparisons tests. TCRdb provides this immuneACCESS table in a form limited to in-frame rearrangements. Some clones are lacking; in checked studies, under half of them reflect an unresolved V gene, and why the rest are absent is not known. V, J and clone size were drawn from that table, and D and trimming were deduced from the DNA. This sample lists 95,000 to 110,000 clones; about 88% were detected once. Clones ranked in the top ten supply 15% to 20% of the sample.

Broad study findings and their caveats: The vaccine-associated CD4 TCRs covered the entire spike protein, and the dominant responses fell in regions 160-218 and 743-854. Participants were mostly white British and included more females than males, and it was suggested by the authors that clonal diversity may have been underestimated. No day 14 peak-response samples were available, so repertoires were characterized only after the peak T cell response. Reportedly, close to half of the unique spike-specific TCRs recognized epitopes lying outside the regions that are mutated in the B.1.351 and B.1.1.7 variants. Spike-specific TCR breadth and depth rose significantly after two AZD1222 doses compared with day 0 and with MenACWY recipients. In the small 56-69-year group, the increase in depth fell short of significance, most likely because of low power. Conclusions about previously exposed vaccinees are limited, since just a handful of AZD1222 recipients were seropositive for SARS-CoV-2 at baseline.

A word on this clone: Its recognized antigen is unknown. No per-base quality is available; no much larger clone lies one base away.

This receptor was obtained from an adult in good health. The chain is assembled from TRBV9 and TRBJ2-1; too little of a D gene remains to name it. Material: peripheral blood, obtained on day 0 of AZD1222 vaccination. The CDR3: CASSVTPNEQFF. The bases read TGTGCCAGCAGCGTAACGCCTAATGAGCAGTTCTTC.